Listed below are T cell receptor beta chains from one sample, sequenced in a study of CD8 T cells in Susac syndrome. TCRdb used MiXCR to reprocess the immunoSEQ multiplex PCR reads, holding one entry per CDR3 protein. This sample yields 95,000 to 150,000 distinct CDR3 sequences, of which 85% to 95% are seen a single time; about 0.28% belongs to the top ten. Sequencing was done on a sample of CD8+ T cells from PBMCs. All receptors derive from a human donor with Susac syndrome. CDR3s include the opening cysteine and the closing phenylalanine or tryptophan. Fields, in order: D gene, J gene, V gene, CDR3 DNA, CDR3 protein. A D gene is named only where the DNA matches it firmly.

d_call: TRBD1; j_call: TRBJ1-2; v_call: TRBV7-9; cdr3_nt: TGTGCCAGCAGCACCACCCGGACAGGCAGTCTTGGCTACACCTTC; cdr3_aa: CASSTTRTGSLGYTF
d_call: TRBD1; j_call: TRBJ2-1; v_call: TRBV4-3; cdr3_nt: TGCGCCAGCAGCCGCGGCAGGGGGCCCAATGAGCAGTTCTTC; cdr3_aa: CASSRGRGPNEQFF
d_call: NA; j_call: TRBJ2-1; v_call: TRBV13; cdr3_nt: TGTGCCAGCAGCTTAGGCGATGAGGGGGTCACCTTCAATGAGCAGTTCTTC; cdr3_aa: CASSLGDEGVTFNEQFF
d_call: TRBD1; j_call: TRBJ2-5; v_call: TRBV29-1; cdr3_nt: TGCAGCGCCGTACTACCCGGGACAGGGGGCTGGGAGACCCAGTACTTC; cdr3_aa: CSAVLPGTGGWETQYF
d_call: TRBD2; j_call: TRBJ2-2; v_call: TRBV6-5; cdr3_nt: TGTGCCAGCAGTTCTAGCGGGGGGGCGCCCGGGGAGCTGTTTTTT; cdr3_aa: CASSSSGGAPGELFF
d_call: NA; j_call: TRBJ2-5; v_call: TRBV12-3/TRBV12-4; cdr3_nt: TGTGCCAGCAGTGTACCCGGTGGGGAGACCCAGTACTTC; cdr3_aa: CASSVPGGETQYF
d_call: NA; j_call: TRBJ1-1; v_call: TRBV29-1; cdr3_nt: TGCAGCGTTGATGGACAGCCGAACACTGAAGCTTTCTTT; cdr3_aa: CSVDGQPNTEAFF
d_call: NA; j_call: TRBJ2-4; v_call: TRBV7-2; cdr3_nt: TGTGCCAGCAGCGCCCACCAAAACATTCAGTACTTC; cdr3_aa: CASSAHQNIQYF
d_call: TRBD1; j_call: TRBJ2-1; v_call: TRBV7-3; cdr3_nt: TGTGCCAGCAGCTTTGAACAGGGGGCTTGGAATGAGCAGTTCTTC; cdr3_aa: CASSFEQGAWNEQFF
d_call: NA; j_call: TRBJ2-2; v_call: TRBV7-9; cdr3_nt: TGTGCCAGCAGCTTAGGAGAATCGAACACCGGGGAGCTGTTTTTT; cdr3_aa: CASSLGESNTGELFF